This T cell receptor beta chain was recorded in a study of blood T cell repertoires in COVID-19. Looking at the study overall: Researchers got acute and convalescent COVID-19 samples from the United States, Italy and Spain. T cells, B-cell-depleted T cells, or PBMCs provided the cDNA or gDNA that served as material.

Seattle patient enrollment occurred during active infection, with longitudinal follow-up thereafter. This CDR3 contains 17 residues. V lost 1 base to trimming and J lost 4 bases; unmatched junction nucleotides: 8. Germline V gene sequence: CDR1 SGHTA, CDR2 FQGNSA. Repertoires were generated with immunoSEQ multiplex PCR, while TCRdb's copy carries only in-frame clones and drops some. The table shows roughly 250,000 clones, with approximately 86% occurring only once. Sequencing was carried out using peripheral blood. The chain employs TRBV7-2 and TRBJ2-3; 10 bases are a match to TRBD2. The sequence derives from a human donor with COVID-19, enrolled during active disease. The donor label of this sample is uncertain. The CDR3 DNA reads TGTGCCAGCAGCTTAGGTGGGACTAGCGTATTCGCAGATACGCAGTATTTT. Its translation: CASSLGGTSVFADTQYF.